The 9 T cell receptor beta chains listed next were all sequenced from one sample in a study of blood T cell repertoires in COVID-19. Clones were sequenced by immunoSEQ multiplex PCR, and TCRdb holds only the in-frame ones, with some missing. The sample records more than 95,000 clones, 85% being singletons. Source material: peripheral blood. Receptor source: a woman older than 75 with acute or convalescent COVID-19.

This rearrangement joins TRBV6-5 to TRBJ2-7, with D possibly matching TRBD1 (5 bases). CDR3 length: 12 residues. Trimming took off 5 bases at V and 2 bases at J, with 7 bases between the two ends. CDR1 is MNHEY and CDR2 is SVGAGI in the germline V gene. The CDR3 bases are TGTGCCAGCAGTCAGGGTCCCTACGAGCAGTACGTC. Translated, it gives CASSQGPYEQYV.

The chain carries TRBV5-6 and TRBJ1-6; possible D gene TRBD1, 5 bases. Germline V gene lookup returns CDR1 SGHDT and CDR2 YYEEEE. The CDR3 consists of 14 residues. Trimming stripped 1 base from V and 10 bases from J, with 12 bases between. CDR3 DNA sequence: TGTGCCAGCAGCTTGCGGGGGGTAGGGTCACCCCTCCACTTT. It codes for CASSLRGVGSPLHF.

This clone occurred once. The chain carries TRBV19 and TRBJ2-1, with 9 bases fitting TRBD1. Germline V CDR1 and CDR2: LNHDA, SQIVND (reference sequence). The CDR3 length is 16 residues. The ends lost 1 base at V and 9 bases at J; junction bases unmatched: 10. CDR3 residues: CASSIGAGQGGGEQFF. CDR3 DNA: TGTGCCAGTAGTATAGGGGCGGGACAGGGAGGCGGTGAGCAGTTCTTC.

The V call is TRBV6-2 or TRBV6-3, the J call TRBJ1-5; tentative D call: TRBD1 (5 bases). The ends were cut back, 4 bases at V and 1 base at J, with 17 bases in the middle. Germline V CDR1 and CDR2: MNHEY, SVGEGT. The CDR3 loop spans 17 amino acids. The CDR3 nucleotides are TGTGCCAGCAGTTCCTATCCGCAGGGTAAAAGCAATCAGCCCCAGCATTTT. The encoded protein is CASSSYPQGKSNQPQHF.

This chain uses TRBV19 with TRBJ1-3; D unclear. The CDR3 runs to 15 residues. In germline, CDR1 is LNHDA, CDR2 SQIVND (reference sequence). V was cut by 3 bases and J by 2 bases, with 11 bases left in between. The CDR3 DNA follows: TGTGCCAGTAGTATTCGTAGAAAGCCTGGAAACACCATATATTTT. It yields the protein CASSIRRKPGNTIYF.

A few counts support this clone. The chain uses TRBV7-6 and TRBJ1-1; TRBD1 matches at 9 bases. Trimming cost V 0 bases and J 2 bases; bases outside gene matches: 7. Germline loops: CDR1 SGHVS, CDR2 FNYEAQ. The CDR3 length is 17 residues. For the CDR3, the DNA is TGTGCCAGCAGCTTAGCGGGACAGGGCCCAGGAAACACTGAAGCTTTCTTT. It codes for CASSLAGQGPGNTEAFF. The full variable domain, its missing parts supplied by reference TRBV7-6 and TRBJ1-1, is GAGVSQSPRYKVTKRGQDVALRCDPISGHVSLYWYRQALGQGPEFLTYFNYEAQQDKSGLPNDRFSAERPEGSISTLTIQRTEQRDSAMYRCASSLAGQGPGNTEAFFGQGTRLTVV.

Here the CDR3 DNA reads TGTGCCAGCTCACCACCCGGGACAGGGGTTAATTCACCCCTCCACTTT. Its protein is CASSPPGTGVNSPLHF. The chain carries TRBV18 and TRBJ1-6; 10 positions match TRBD1. The germline gives CDR1 KGHSH, CDR2 LQKENI. The CDR3 is 16 amino acids. After removal of 0 bases from V and 6 bases from J, the junction contained 2 bases not matched to a gene. Using reference TRBV18 and TRBJ1-6 for the parts outside the CDR3, the full variable domain is NAGVMQNPRHLVRRRGQEARLRCSPMKGHSHVYWYRQLPEEGLKFMVYLQKENIIDESGMPKERFSAEFPKEGPSILRIQQVVRGDSAAYFCASSPPGTGVNSPLHFGNGTRLTVT.

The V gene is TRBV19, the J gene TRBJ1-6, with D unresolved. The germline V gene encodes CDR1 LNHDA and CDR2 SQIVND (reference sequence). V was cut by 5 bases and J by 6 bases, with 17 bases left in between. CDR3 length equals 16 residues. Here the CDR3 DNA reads TGTGCCAGTAGTTCCGGGCCAAAAGAGGGTAATTCACCCCTCCACTTT. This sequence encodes CASSSGPKEGNSPLHF.

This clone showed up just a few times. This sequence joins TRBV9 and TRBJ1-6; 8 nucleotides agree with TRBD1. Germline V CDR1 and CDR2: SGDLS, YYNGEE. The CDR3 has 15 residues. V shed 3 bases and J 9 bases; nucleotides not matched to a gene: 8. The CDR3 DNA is TGTGCCAGCAGCGCCCGGACAGGGCTCTCTTCACCCCTCCACTTT. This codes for CASSARTGLSSPLHF. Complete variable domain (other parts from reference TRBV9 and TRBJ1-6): DSGVTQTPKHLITATGQRVTLRCSPRSGDLSVYWYQQSLDQGLQFLIQYYNGEERAKGNILERFSAQQFPDLHSELNLSSLELGDSALYFCASSARTGLSSPLHFGNGTRLTVT.